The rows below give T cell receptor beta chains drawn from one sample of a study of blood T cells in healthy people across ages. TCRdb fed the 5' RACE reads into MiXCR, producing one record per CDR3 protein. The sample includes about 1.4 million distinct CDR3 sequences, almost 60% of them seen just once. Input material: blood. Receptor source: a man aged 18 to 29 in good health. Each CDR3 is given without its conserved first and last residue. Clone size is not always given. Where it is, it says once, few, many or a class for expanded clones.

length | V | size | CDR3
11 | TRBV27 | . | ASSDSPYNEQF
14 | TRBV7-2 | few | ASSSTLAGEMYEQY
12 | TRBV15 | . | ATSYRTGTDTQY
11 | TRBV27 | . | ASSLPTSDTQY
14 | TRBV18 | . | ASSPDWTGNSYEQY
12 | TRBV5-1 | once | ASRPGASSETQY
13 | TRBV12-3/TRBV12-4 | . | ASNHPGTGDNEQF
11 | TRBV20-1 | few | SARLPGTYEQY
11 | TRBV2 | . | AVQGTDTGELF
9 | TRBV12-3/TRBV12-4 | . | ASSLRQMAF
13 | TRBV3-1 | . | ASSQDMTGQETQY